The 14 T cell receptor beta chains below all came from one sample that was sequenced in a study of T-cell memory formation after mild COVID-19. Via MiXCR, TCRdb re-called the 5' RACE reads, giving one row per CDR3 protein. The top ten hold approximately 15% of the sample, which has some 120,000 distinct CDR3 sequences, about 16% seen once. Sequenced: PBMCs or a T cell subset sorted from them (not recorded which). The receptors derive from an adult woman who had mild COVID-19 (a few samples of this study predate the infection). Cell type and time point are not known.

The table lists this clonotype with a few counts. V is TRBV6-5 and J is TRBJ1-1, with 7 bases that match TRBD1. V was pared by 6 bases and J by 5 bases, with 6 bases of the junction left unmatched. Per the germline V gene, CDR1 is MNHEY and CDR2 is SVGAGI. The CDR3 is 13 residues long. CDR3: CASSFDRDTEAFF. CDR3 in DNA: TGTGCCAGCAGCTTCGACAGGGATACTGAAGCTTTCTTT.

V and J are TRBV5-1 and TRBJ2-7; 7 bases align to TRBD1. The V and J ends lost 3 bases and 7 bases, in that order; junction bases with no gene match: 13. The CDR3 length is 15 residues. Germline V gene sequence: CDR1 SGHRS, CDR2 YFSETQ. CDR3 coding DNA: TGCGCCAGCAGCTCAGCAACGCAGGGGGTTAAAGAGCAGTACTTC. The encoded protein is CASSSATQGVKEQYF. The full variable domain, rest sourced from reference TRBV5-1 and TRBJ2-7, is KAGVTQTPRYLIKTRGQQVTLSCSPISGHRSVSWYQQTPGQGLQFLFEYFSETQRNKGNFPGRFSGRQFSNSRSEMNVSTLELGDSALYLCASSSATQGVKEQYFGPGTRLTVT.

This clonotype was counted between two and nine times. V gene TRBV10-3 combines with J gene TRBJ1-1; D unclear. Per germline, CDR1 ENHRY and CDR2 SYGVKD. The CDR3 sequence is 12 residues long. The V and J ends lost 6 bases and 2 bases respectively, with 7 bases between them. CDR3 DNA sequence: TGTGCCATCAGAGGGATCAACACTGAAGCTTTCTTT. Translated, it gives CAIRGINTEAFF.

The J gene is TRBJ2-5, the V gene TRBV7-9; TRBD2 might be the D (6 bases). Trimming removed 3 bases from V and 1 base from J, with 24 bases in between. Germline V lookup: CDR1 SEHNR, CDR2 FQNEAQ (reference sequence). The CDR3 runs to 19 residues. The chain's CDR3 is CASSFRAPGLLRGQETQYF. In nucleotides, the CDR3 is TGTGCCAGCAGCTTCCGCGCCCCAGGACTACTTCGGGGCCAAGAGACCCAGTACTTC. The whole variable domain, remainder taken from reference TRBV7-9 and TRBJ2-5, is DTGVSQNPRHKITKRGQNVTFRCDPISEHNRLYWYRQTLGQGPEFLTYFQNEAQLEKSRLLSDRFSAERPKGSFSTLEIQRTEQGDSAMYLCASSFRAPGLLRGQETQYFGPGTRLLVL.

This clonotype occurred a few times. This chain uses TRBV5-1 with TRBJ1-2; 7 bases fit TRBD1. The CDR3 is 16 residues long. Germline assignment: CDR1 SGHRS and CDR2 YFSETQ. V dropped 4 bases and J dropped 4; count of bases not matched to a gene: 13. CDR3 in amino acids: CASSADGRGQLYGYTF. The CDR3 nucleotides read TGCGCCAGCAGCGCGGACGGCCGGGGACAGCTCTATGGCTACACCTTC.

This clonotype was recorded a few times. The rearrangement links TRBV7-8 to TRBJ2-3; 7 nucleotides align to TRBD1. The length of the CDR3 is 16 residues. In germline, CDR1 is SGHVS, CDR2 FQNEAQ. V lost 6 bases and J lost 7; bases outside the gene matches: 16. CDR3 amino acids: CASRSDGDRVVHTQYF. CDR3 bases: TGTGCCAGCAGGTCCGACGGAGACAGGGTCGTACATACGCAGTATTTT.

A few counts support this clonotype. V gene TRBV12-3 or TRBV12-4 combines with J gene TRBJ2-7; possibly TRBD1 or TRBD2 for D (5 bases each). This CDR3 is 17 amino acids long. V shed 6 bases and J shed 4 bases, with 25 bases lying between them. The CDR3 sequence is CASSSTPGPGHFYEQYF. CDR3 sequence (DNA): TGTGCCAGCAGCTCGACTCCGGGACCTGGCCACTTTTACGAGCAGTACTTC.

The gene calls are TRBV18 and TRBJ1-4; D ambiguous. The V gene's germline CDR1 is KGHSH and CDR2 LQKENI. CDR3 length equals 16 residues. V lost 6 bases to trimming and J lost 6 bases, with 20 bases between them. CDR3 sequence (DNA): TGTGCCAGCTCCCAAACCACTGTGGCTGCTTATGAAAAACTGTTTTTT. It specifies CASSQTTVAAYEKLFF. The whole variable domain, remainder taken from reference TRBV18 and TRBJ1-4, is NAGVMQNPRHLVRRRGQEARLRCSPMKGHSHVYWYRQLPEEGLKFMVYLQKENIIDESGMPKERFSAEFPKEGPSILRIQQVVRGDSAAYFCASSQTTVAAYEKLFFGSGTQLSVL.

CDR3 nucleotides: TGTGCCACCCTTGGGGTTCGGAACTATGGCTACACCTTC. It is translated as CATLGVRNYGYTF. V is TRBV2 and J is TRBJ1-2, with D unclear. The CDR3 is 13 amino acids. V was shortened by 10 bases and J by 2 bases, with 14 bases between the two germline ends. Germline CDR1 is SNHLY and CDR2 is FYNNEI.

This clonotype was detected a few times. The chain has TRBV10-1 and TRBJ2-1, with 7 bases aligning to TRBD2. The CDR3 length is 17 residues. Germline V gives CDR1 WNHNN, CDR2 SYGVQD (reference sequence). The J segment lost 6 bases and the V segment lost 9 bases, leaving 20 bases of the junction unmatched. The CDR3: CASGEEGGPDGTNEQFF. Here the CDR3 DNA reads TGCGCCAGTGGGGAGGAGGGAGGGCCTGACGGGACCAATGAGCAGTTCTTC.

In this sample, this clonotype turned up many times. The chain combines TRBV9 with TRBJ2-1; a weak D match, TRBD2 (7 bases). Trimming stripped 1 base from V and 8 bases from J, with 16 bases between. CDR3 length: 15 amino acids. The germline V gene encodes CDR1 SGDLS and CDR2 YYNGEE. CDR3 bases: TGTGCCAGCAGCGTAAAAGTAGGGGGGGTCCATGAGCAGTTCTTC. Encoded protein: CASSVKVGGVHEQFF.

This clonotype has only a few counts. The chain is built from TRBV2 and TRBJ2-7; maybe TRBD2 (6 bases). Germline CDR1 is SNHLY and CDR2 is FYNNEI. The V end was cut by 8 bases, the J end by 3 bases, with 14 bases between. CDR3 length: 13 residues. CDR3 sequence reads: CASEPGLIYEQYF. The CDR3 bases are TGTGCCAGCGAACCGGGACTGATCTACGAGCAGTACTTC.

V is TRBV6-2 or TRBV6-3 and J is TRBJ2-1; TRBD2 matches 12 bases. Per the germline V gene, CDR1 is MNHEY and CDR2 is SVGEGT. The CDR3 consists of 15 residues. Unmatched junction bases numbered 6, after V lost 6 bases and J lost 6 bases. CDR3 coding DNA: TGTGCCAGCAGGAAGACTAGCGGGAGTCTCAATGAGCAGTTCTTC. Encoded protein: CASRKTSGSLNEQFF.

Only a few counts were recorded for this clonotype. The chain recombines TRBV9 with TRBJ2-7; D is perhaps TRBD2 (6 bases). CDR1 is SGDLS, CDR2 YYNGEE, per germline. CDR3 length: 15 residues. With 1 base removed from V and 0 bases from J, the gap between germline ends came to 11 bases. This CDR3 reads CASSVTPTSSYEQYF. The CDR3, as DNA: TGTGCCAGCAGCGTAACTCCGACTAGCTCCTACGAGCAGTACTTC.